This T cell receptor beta chain emerged from a study of read filtering for tumor transcriptome and immune sequencing. At the level of the study: About 8 patients were R-ISS I, about 16 were R-ISS II, 6 or 7 were R-ISS III. RNA-seq yielded only about 75 to 1273 TCR reads, IR-seq about 4 to 10.27 million. Study outcomes and limitations: Without single-read clonotypes, shared clonotype proportions correlated more between IR-seq and RNA-seq.

This clonotype was seen a few times. The antigen remains undetermined. One end of the junction varies from germline; a read error may be responsible. Molecular barcoded adaptors covering alpha/delta and beta/gamma chains were used on approximately 400 ng RNA. TCRdb independently ran MiXCR on the reads; one entry per CDR3 protein. The table records around 41,000 distinct CDR3 sequences, about 10% of them present only once. The CDR3 runs 13 residues. Germline V gene data show CDR1 as DFQATT and CDR2 as SNEGSKA (reference sequence). The sample consisted of a population of CD138-negative cells sorted from bone marrow. This clonotype originated in a donor over 35 with multiple myeloma. The chain combines TRBV20-1 with TRBJ1-1; D is unresolved. The CDR3, as DNA: TGCAGTGCTAGAGATATCACAGCTCAGGAAGCTCTCTTT. This translates into CSARDITAQEALF.